This T cell receptor beta chain came from a study of CD8 T cells in ankylosing spondylitis. TCRdb used MiXCR to reprocess the 5' RACE reads, holding one entry per CDR3 protein. The repertoire consists of hundreds of thousands of distinct CDR3 sequences, with over 7% occurring once and the leading ten covering 4.8%. Broader study findings: The authors reported significant enrichment of disease-linked clones in matched ankylosing spondylitis synovial fluid. Typical of ankylosing spondylitis blood, it appeared, was a TCR beta motif of about eight highly homologous variants. Relatively scarce in peripheral blood, disease-linked clones were CD8+.

The CDR3 loop spans 15 amino acids. J was trimmed by 1 base and V by 4 bases; bases with no gene match: 4. Germline lookup yields CDR1 SGHRS and CDR2 YFSETQ. This clonotype was counted many times. What it recognizes is unknown. The sequenced sample consisted of blood, either unsorted or a sorted T cell fraction (not recorded which). The origin of this receptor is a female donor with ankylosing spondylitis or in good health (not recorded which). The chain combines TRBV5-1 with TRBJ2-4, with TRBD1 matching 8 bases. For the CDR3, the DNA is TGCGCCAGCAGCCTGGACAGGGTGGCCAAAAACATTCAGTACTTC. It codes for CASSLDRVAKNIQYF.